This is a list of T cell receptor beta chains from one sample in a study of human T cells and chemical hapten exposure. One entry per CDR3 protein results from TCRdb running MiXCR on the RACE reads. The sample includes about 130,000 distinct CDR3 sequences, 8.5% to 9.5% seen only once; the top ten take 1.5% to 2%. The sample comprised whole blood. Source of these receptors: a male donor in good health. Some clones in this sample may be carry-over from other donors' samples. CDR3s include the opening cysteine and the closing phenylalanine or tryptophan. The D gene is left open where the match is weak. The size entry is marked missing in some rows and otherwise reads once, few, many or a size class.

TGTGCCAGCAGCGGGGAAGTTGAGCAGTTCTTC | CASSGEVEQFF | NA | TRBJ2-1 | NA | TRBV7-9
TGCGCCAGCAGCTTAGGGGCGAACACCGGGGAGCTGTTTTTT | CASSLGANTGELFF | NA | TRBJ2-2 | NA | TRBV5-1
TGTGCCAGCAGTTTACAACGGGAGAACTATGGCTACACCTTC | CASSLQRENYGYTF | NA | TRBJ1-2 | NA | TRBV12-3/TRBV12-4
TGTGCCAGCAGCCGGGCTAGCGGGCCTCGGGATACGCAGTATTTT | CASSRASGPRDTQYF | TRBD2 | TRBJ2-3 | few | TRBV7-9
TGCAGCGGCCGGGACCCAACCGATGAGCTGTTTTTT | CSGRDPTDELFF | NA | TRBJ2-2 | few | TRBV29-1
TGTGCCAGCAGCTTATCAGGACAGGGTCGGGATGAGCAGTTCTTC | CASSLSGQGRDEQFF | TRBD1 | TRBJ2-1 | NA | TRBV7-9
TGCGCCAGCAGCACGGAACCGGGACAGGGGGGTTACGAGCAGTACTTC | CASSTEPGQGGYEQYF | TRBD1 | TRBJ2-7 | few | TRBV5-1
TGCGCCAGCAGCCCAGCTAACACCGGGGAGCTGTTTTTT | CASSPANTGELFF | NA | TRBJ2-2 | few | TRBV5-1
TGTGCCAGCAGCTTAGGATCCCCGGTCCTCAATCAGCCCCAGCATTTT | CASSLGSPVLNQPQHF | NA | TRBJ1-5 | few | TRBV7-2
TGCGCCAGCAGCCAAGTGGGGGGGGGCCCGTACAATGAGCAGTTCTTC | CASSQVGGGPYNEQFF | NA | TRBJ2-1 | few | TRBV4-3
TGCAGCGTTTATAAAGGACAGGGGAGCTACGAGCAGTACTTC | CSVYKGQGSYEQYF | TRBD1 | TRBJ2-7 | many | TRBV29-1
TGTGCCAGCAGTTCCCAGGGGGCCGGGAACACTGAAGCTTTCTTT | CASSSQGAGNTEAFF | TRBD1 | TRBJ1-1 | many | TRBV12-3/TRBV12-4
TGTGCCAGCAGCTTAGGCTCCGGCAGAAGCACAGATACGCAGTATTTT | CASSLGSGRSTDTQYF | NA | TRBJ2-3 | NA | TRBV13
TGTGCCAGTAGTATAACTAGCGGGAGTCCGGGGAATGAGCAGTTCTTC | CASSITSGSPGNEQFF | TRBD2 | TRBJ2-1 | NA | TRBV19
TGCAGTGCTCGCCCGCGACAGGGAAACACTGAAGCTTTCTTT | CSARPRQGNTEAFF | TRBD1 | TRBJ1-1 | few | TRBV20-1
TGCAGTGCTAGATCCCCAGGGGCTAATAAATATAATTCACCCCTCCACTTT | CSARSPGANKYNSPLHF | NA | TRBJ1-6 | few | TRBV20-1
TGCAGTGCCCTAATGACAGGGCCCTTCTCCTACGAGCAGTACTTC | CSALMTGPFSYEQYF | TRBD1 | TRBJ2-7 | many | TRBV20-1
TGTGCCAGCAGTTTTGGGAGTTTTGGGATCCAGTACTTC | CASSFGSFGIQYF | NA | TRBJ2-5 | NA | TRBV27
TGTGCCAGCAGCCAAGATCTATGGGGGGGGGCCCCCTACGAGCAGTACTTC | CASSQDLWGGAPYEQYF | NA | TRBJ2-7 | few | TRBV3-1
TGTGCCAGCAGCCCACCGGGACTAATCTACGAGCAGTACTTC | CASSPPGLIYEQYF | TRBD2 | TRBJ2-7 | few | TRBV7-2
TGCGCCAGCAGCTTGGGGGATCCGAACTATGGCTACACCTTC | CASSLGDPNYGYTF | NA | TRBJ1-2 | few | TRBV5-1
TGCAGTGGAGGTAGCCGACGAGACAATGAGCAGTTCTTC | CSGGSRRDNEQFF | NA | TRBJ2-1 | few | TRBV20-1
TGTGCCACATCCCCTCGAGGGGGCAGCGATGGCAATCAGCCCCAGCATTTT | CATSPRGGSDGNQPQHF | TRBD1 | TRBJ1-5 | NA | TRBV27